One and the same sample provided the 31 T cell receptor beta chains below, sequenced in a study of T cell changes during pregnancy in multiple sclerosis. The method was immunoSEQ multiplex PCR; TCRdb's version includes in-frame clones alone and lacks a portion of them. The top ten clones hold 5.5% to 8% of a sample with tens of thousands of clones, 90% of them seen once. The sample consisted of peripheral blood, taken in the third trimester of pregnancy. The origin of the receptors is a female donor in good health, enrolled as a control in a pregnancy study.

The chain is built from TRBV19 and TRBJ2-3, with 9 nucleotides matching TRBD2. From germline, CDR1 is LNHDA and CDR2 SQIVND (reference sequence). The CDR3 is 15 residues long. J lost 2 bases, V lost 5 bases, and 5 bases had no gene match. CDR3 loop: CASSPTSGFTDTQYF. The CDR3 DNA reads TGTGCCAGTAGTCCCACTAGCGGGTTCACAGATACGCAGTATTTT.

V gene TRBV7-2 combines with J gene TRBJ2-1, with 10 bases that match TRBD2. There are 16 residues in the CDR3. CDR1 SGHTA and CDR2 FQGNSA come from the germline V gene. V was pared by 1 base and J by 5 bases, with 5 bases of the junction left unmatched. In nucleotides, the CDR3 is TGTGCCAGCAGCTTAGTGCTAGGACTAGCGGACAATGAGCAGTTCTTC. As protein: CASSLVLGLADNEQFF.

CDR3 residues: CASSLAGQGVTEAFF. The CDR3 DNA sequence: TGTGCCAGCAGCTTGGCGGGACAGGGGGTAACTGAAGCTTTCTTT. V gene TRBV5-6 combines with J gene TRBJ1-1, with 11 nucleotides matching TRBD1. The V gene end was trimmed by 0 bases and the J gene end by 5 bases; junction bases not matched to a gene: 3. Germline assignment: CDR1 SGHDT and CDR2 YYEEEE. The CDR3 totals 15 residues.

This clone was seen only a few times. CDR3 amino acids: CASSLQLEGSFGTLEAFF. Here the CDR3 DNA reads TGTGCCAGCAGCCTTCAACTCGAGGGCAGTTTCGGAACACTGGAAGCTTTCTTT. This chain uses TRBV11-3 with TRBJ1-1; D is undetermined. CDR3 length equals 18 residues. Between the trimmed V and J ends, which lost 5 bases and 8 bases, there was a span of 30 bases. Germline CDR1 and CDR2: SGHNT and YENEEA.

The CDR3 reads CAWTSSFHEQFF. The CDR3 DNA reads as TGTGCCTGGACGTCTTCGTTCCATGAGCAGTTCTTC. This chain links TRBV30 with TRBJ2-1, with D uncertain. Per the germline V gene, CDR1 is GTSNPN and CDR2 is SVGIG (reference sequence). This CDR3 spans 12 amino acids. V was clipped by 4 bases and J by 8 bases, with 12 bases between them.

The chain uses TRBV9 and TRBJ2-7; 9 bases align to TRBD1. Unmatched junction bases numbered 11, after V lost 5 bases and J lost 2 bases. The germline CDR1 and CDR2 sequences are SGDLS and YYNGEE. This CDR3 is 16 amino acids long. CDR3 residues: CASSRSTGGSPYEQYF. In nucleotides, the CDR3 is TGTGCCAGCAGTAGATCGACAGGGGGTTCACCCTACGAGCAGTACTTC.

The CDR3 DNA sequence: TGTGCCAGCTCACCAGAAGGGGGAGAAAACTATGGCTACACCTTC. It is translated as CASSPEGGENYGYTF. The chain couples TRBV18 to TRBJ1-2, with D possibly matching TRBD1 (6 bases). Trimming took 2 bases from V and 2 from J, leaving 12 bases between them. The CDR3 sequence is 15 residues long. Per germline, CDR1 KGHSH and CDR2 LQKENI.

V gene TRBV6-4 combines with J gene TRBJ1-1; TRBD1 matches 7 bases. CDR1 MRHNA and CDR2 SNTAGT come from the germline V gene. The CDR3 totals 14 residues. The junction had 6 bases not matched to a gene; V was cut back by 6 bases and J by 2 bases. The CDR3 protein is CASRTGTANTEAFF. The DNA for the CDR3 is TGTGCCAGCAGGACCGGGACAGCTAACACTGAAGCTTTCTTT.

The chain combines TRBV7-9 with TRBJ1-4; 7 positions agree with TRBD1. The trim removed 10 bases at V and 6 bases at J, leaving 8 bases unmatched. CDR1 is SEHNR and CDR2 is FQNEAQ in the germline V gene (reference sequence). This CDR3 contains 13 residues. Here the CDR3 DNA reads TGTGCCACCCTAACAGGGGCCTATGAAAAACTGTTTTTT. Translation gives CATLTGAYEKLFF.

This rearrangement joins TRBV7-9 to TRBJ1-3, with D possibly TRBD1 on 6 matching bases. Germline values: CDR1 SEHNR, CDR2 FQNEAQ (reference sequence). The CDR3 sequence is 14 residues long. Trimming removed 7 bases from V and 4 bases from J, with 14 bases in between. CDR3 sequence (DNA): TGTGCCAGCACCCGGTCAGGGGACGGAAACACCATATATTTT. Translating gives CASTRSGDGNTIYF. Complete variable domain (other parts from reference TRBV7-9 and TRBJ1-3): DTGVSQNPRHKITKRGQNVTFRCDPISEHNRLYWYRQTLGQGPEFLTYFQNEAQLEKSRLLSDRFSAERPKGSFSTLEIQRTEQGDSAMYLCASTRSGDGNTIYFGEGSWLTVV.

This clone was found once. The rearrangement links TRBV11-2 to TRBJ1-4; 9 nucleotides agree with TRBD1. CDR3 length: 15 amino acids. Germline V gene sequence: CDR1 SGHAT, CDR2 FQNNGV. The junction had 4 bases not matched to a gene; V was cut back by 1 base and J by 7 bases. The CDR3 DNA reads TGTGCCAGCAGCTTAGTTGGACAGGGGACTGAAAAACTGTTTTTT. Translated: CASSLVGQGTEKLFF.

This rearrangement joins TRBV7-2 to TRBJ2-3; D remains unclear. The CDR3 totals 16 residues. Germline V gives CDR1 SGHTA, CDR2 FQGNSA. V was cut by 3 bases and J by 0 bases, with 13 bases left in between. The CDR3 region has the DNA TGTGCCAGCAGCTTTCGACTGCAACCTAGCACAGATACGCAGTATTTT. Its protein product is CASSFRLQPSTDTQYF.

The rearrangement joins TRBV29-1 to TRBJ1-2; possible D gene TRBD1, 5 bases. The CDR3 is made up of 13 amino acids. Trimming pared 7 bases from V and 0 bases from J, leaving 12 bases between. From germline, CDR1 is SQVTM and CDR2 ANQGSEA. As DNA, the CDR3 is TGCAGCGCCGCAGTGACAGCTAACTATGGCTACACCTTC. Amino acids: CSAAVTANYGYTF.

V is TRBV5-1 and J is TRBJ2-3, with 7 bases lining up with TRBD1. The CDR3 extends over 16 amino acids. Trimming at V came to 4 bases and at J to 2 bases, leaving 10 bases not matched to a gene. Germline lookup yields CDR1 SGHRS and CDR2 YFSETQ. The CDR3 nucleotides are TGCGCCAGCAGCGCTGGGGACAGTCTTTTCACAGATACGCAGTATTTT. It translates to CASSAGDSLFTDTQYF.

The J gene is TRBJ2-5, the V gene TRBV11-3; 7 positions agree with TRBD2. This CDR3 comprises 14 residues. The V gene's germline CDR1 is SGHNT and CDR2 YENEEA. The ends lost 5 bases at V and 4 bases at J; junction bases unmatched: 7. Written as DNA, the CDR3 is TGTGCCAGCAGCCATGGACTAGACCGAGAGACCCAGTACTTC. Translation gives CASSHGLDRETQYF. Full variable domain (missing parts from reference TRBV11-3 and TRBJ2-5): EAGVVQSPRYKIIEKKQPVAFWCNPISGHNTLYWYLQNLGQGPELLIRYENEEAVDDSQLPKDRFSAERLKGVDSTLKIQPAELGDSAVYLCASSHGLDRETQYFGPGTRLLVL.

Written as DNA, the CDR3 is TGTGCCAGCAGCCCCTCCGGGACTAGCGGAGTAGGGTTCATCAATGAGCAGTTCTTC. This codes for CASSPSGTSGVGFINEQFF. The chain joins TRBV5-6 to TRBJ2-1, with TRBD2 matching 11 bases. The CDR3 totals 19 residues. Germline V lookup: CDR1 SGHDT, CDR2 YYEEEE. V gave up 4 bases and J gave up 6 bases; unmatched junction bases: 18.

V usage is TRBV5-1 and J usage is TRBJ2-2; weak D call: TRBD1 (5 bases). Trimming took off 4 bases at V and 0 bases at J, with 13 bases between the two ends. Germline-derived CDR1 and CDR2 are SGHRS and YFSETQ. The CDR3 has 16 residues. For the CDR3, the DNA is TGCGCCAGCAGCCCCGGCTTGGGGCCGAACACCGGGGAGCTGTTTTTT. Protein product: CASSPGLGPNTGELFF.

The CDR3 nucleotides are TGTGCCAGCAGTTTGGACAGGAATCAGCCCCAGCATTTT. It yields the protein CASSLDRNQPQHF. The chain joins TRBV27 to TRBJ1-5, with TRBD1 matching over 7 bases. Trimming at V came to 3 bases and at J to 4 bases, leaving 0 bases not matched to a gene. This CDR3 spans 13 amino acids. The germline V gene encodes CDR1 MNHEY and CDR2 SMNVEV (reference sequence).

The V gene is TRBV5-1, the J gene TRBJ1-1; TRBD1 agrees at 8 bases. The CDR3 is 14 residues long. V lost 0 bases, J lost 6 bases, and 4 bases stayed unmatched. Germline CDR1 and CDR2: SGHRS and YFSETQ. CDR3 DNA sequence: TGCGCCAGCAGCTTGGGGGACAGGAGAGCTGAAGCTTTCTTT. It is translated as CASSLGDRRAEAFF.

This chain connects TRBV30 to TRBJ1-1; tentatively, D is TRBD1 (6 bases). Germline loops: CDR1 GTSNPN, CDR2 SVGIG (reference sequence). The CDR3 loop spans 13 amino acids. The germline V and J ends were trimmed by 4 bases and 8 bases, with 17 bases remaining between them. The CDR3 bases are TGTGCCTGGACCCCGACAGGCAAATCCGAAGCTTTCTTT. Encoded protein: CAWTPTGKSEAFF.

This sequence joins TRBV14 and TRBJ2-2; 9 bases are a match to TRBD2. V trimming: 1 base; J trimming: 6 bases; junction bases outside the gene matches: 6. The germline gives CDR1 SGHDN, CDR2 FVKESK. CDR3 length equals 16 residues. CDR3 in amino acids: CASSQVGTSRAGELFF. The CDR3, as DNA: TGTGCCAGCAGCCAAGTGGGGACTAGCCGGGCCGGGGAGCTGTTTTTT. Full variable domain (missing parts from reference TRBV14 and TRBJ2-2): EAGVTQFPSHSVIEKGQTVTLRCDPISGHDNLYWYRRVMGKEIKFLLHFVKESKQDESGMPNNRFLAERTGGTYSTLKVQPAELEDSGVYFCASSQVGTSRAGELFFGEGSRLTVL.

This rearrangement joins TRBV11-3 to TRBJ2-7; 9 bases line up with TRBD2. Trimming at V came to 8 bases and at J to 3 bases, leaving 17 bases not matched to a gene. Germline CDR1 SGHNT, CDR2 YENEEA. The CDR3 covers 17 residues. The CDR3 loop reads CASGRTRGLARDYEQYF. In DNA, the CDR3 is TGTGCCAGCGGCAGAACCAGGGGACTAGCCCGAGACTACGAGCAGTACTTC.

V usage is TRBV4-3 and J usage is TRBJ1-2; D possibly corresponds to TRBD1 (6 bases). Trimming shortened V by 0 bases and J by 0 bases, and 11 bases separated the two germline ends. This CDR3 is 16 amino acids long. The germline CDR1 and CDR2 sequences are LGHNA and YSLEER. CDR3 in amino acids: CASSQDGTTANYGYTF. CDR3 DNA: TGCGCCAGCAGCCAAGATGGGACAACCGCTAACTATGGCTACACCTTC.

The V gene is TRBV5-1, the J gene TRBJ2-1, with 8 bases identical to TRBD1. The ends lost 4 bases at V and 0 bases at J; junction bases unmatched: 3. CDR1 and CDR2 from the germline V gene are SGHRS and YFSETQ. The CDR3 runs to 15 residues. CDR3 DNA: TGCGCCAGCAGCCTGGGACAGGTCTCCTACAATGAGCAGTTCTTC. Translating it yields CASSLGQVSYNEQFF.

A few counts support this clone. This chain joins TRBV10-3 and TRBJ1-2; TRBD1 is a possible D gene (6 bases). The V end was cut by 0 bases, the J end by 5 bases, with 13 bases between. The CDR3 consists of 15 residues. The germline CDR1 and CDR2 sequences are ENHRY and SYGVKD. The CDR3 spells CAISESLGQIYGYTF. DNA for the CDR3: TGTGCCATCAGTGAGTCCCTTGGACAGATTTATGGCTACACCTTC.

The rearrangement joins TRBV21-1 to TRBJ1-5. TRBV21-1 represents a pseudogene. The CDR3 has 15 residues. This CDR3 reads CASSKVQGVGQPQHF. The CDR3 bases are TGTGCCAGCAGCAAAGTCCAAGGAGTTGGCCAGCCCCAGCATTTT.

The V and J genes are TRBV30 and TRBJ2-3; 8 nucleotides line up with TRBD1. There are 16 residues in the CDR3. J gave up 1 base and V 0 bases, and 6 bases lay outside the gene matches. Germline V gives CDR1 GTSNPN, CDR2 SVGIG (reference sequence). This chain's CDR3 is CAWSVPRGHGTDTQYF. The CDR3 region has the DNA TGTGCCTGGAGTGTACCCAGGGGGCATGGCACAGATACGCAGTATTTT.

The gene calls are TRBV29-1 and TRBJ2-5, with D perhaps TRBD2 (6 bases). Germline V gene data show CDR1 as SQVTM and CDR2 as ANQGSEA. V was trimmed by 6 bases and J by 4 bases, leaving 9 bases between them. The CDR3 spans 11 residues. CDR3 loop: CSVRDLETQYF. In nucleotides, the CDR3 is TGCAGCGTAAGGGACTTAGAGACCCAGTACTTC.

CDR3 loop: CASSPTAVNYGYTF. In DNA form, the CDR3 reads TGTGCCAGCAGCCCAACAGCTGTTAACTATGGCTACACCTTC. This chain links TRBV11-3 with TRBJ1-2; no reliable D call. From germline, CDR1 is SGHNT and CDR2 YENEEA. The CDR3 totals 14 residues. The V and J ends lost 5 bases and 1 base respectively, with 11 bases between them.

The chain recombines TRBV4-3 with TRBJ2-3; maybe TRBD1 (5 bases). CDR1 is LGHNA and CDR2 is YSLEER in the germline V gene. Between the trimmed V and J ends, which lost 0 bases and 0 bases, there was a span of 13 bases. The CDR3 is 17 amino acids. CDR3 protein: CASSQDRAGHSTDTQYF. In DNA, the CDR3 is TGCGCCAGCAGCCAAGATCGGGCAGGACATAGCACAGATACGCAGTATTTT.

This clone was seen just once. V usage is TRBV11-1 and J usage is TRBJ2-1, with 7 bases matching TRBD2. Germline CDR1 is SGHAT and CDR2 is FQDESV (reference sequence). The J segment lost 0 bases and the V segment lost 3 bases, leaving 8 bases of the junction unmatched. The CDR3 is 17 residues long. CDR3 region: CASSFRMGGSSYNEQFF. CDR3 in DNA: TGTGCCAGCAGCTTTAGGATGGGCGGGAGCTCCTACAATGAGCAGTTCTTC. Filled out from reference TRBV11-1 and TRBJ2-1, the complete variable domain reads EAEVAQSPRYKITEKSQAVAFWCDPISGHATLYWYRQILGQGPELLVQFQDESVVDDSQLPKDRFSAERLKGVDSTLKIQPAELGDSAMYLCASSFRMGGSSYNEQFFGPGTRLTVL.